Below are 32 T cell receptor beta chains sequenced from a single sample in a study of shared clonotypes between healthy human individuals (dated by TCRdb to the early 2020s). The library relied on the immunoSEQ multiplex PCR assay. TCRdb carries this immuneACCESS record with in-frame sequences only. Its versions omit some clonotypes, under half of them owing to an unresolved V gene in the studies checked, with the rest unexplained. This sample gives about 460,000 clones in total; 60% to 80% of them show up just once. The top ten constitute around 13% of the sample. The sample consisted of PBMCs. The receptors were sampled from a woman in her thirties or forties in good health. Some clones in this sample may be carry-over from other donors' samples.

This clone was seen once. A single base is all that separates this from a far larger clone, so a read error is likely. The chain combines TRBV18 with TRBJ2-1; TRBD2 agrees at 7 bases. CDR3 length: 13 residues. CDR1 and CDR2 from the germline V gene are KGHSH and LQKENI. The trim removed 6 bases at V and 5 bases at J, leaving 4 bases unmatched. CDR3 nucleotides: TGTGCCAGCTCGAGCGGGGAACACAATGAGCAGTTCTTC. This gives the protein CASSSGEHNEQFF.

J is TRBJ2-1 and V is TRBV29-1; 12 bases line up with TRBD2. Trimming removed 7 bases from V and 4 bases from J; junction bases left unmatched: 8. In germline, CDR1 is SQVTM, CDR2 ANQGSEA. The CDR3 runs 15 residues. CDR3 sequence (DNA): TGCAGCGGAACCGGGACTAGCGGGCATTACAATGAGCAGTTCTTC. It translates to CSGTGTSGHYNEQFF.

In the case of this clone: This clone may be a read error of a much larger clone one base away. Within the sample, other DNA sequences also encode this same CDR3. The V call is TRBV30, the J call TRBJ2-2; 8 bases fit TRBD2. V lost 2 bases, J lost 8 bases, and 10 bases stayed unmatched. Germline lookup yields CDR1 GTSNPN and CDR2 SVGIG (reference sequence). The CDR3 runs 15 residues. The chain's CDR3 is CAWSRMAGGTGELFF. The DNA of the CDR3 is TGTGCCTGGAGTAGAATGGCGGGAGGCACAGGGGAGCTGTTTTTT.

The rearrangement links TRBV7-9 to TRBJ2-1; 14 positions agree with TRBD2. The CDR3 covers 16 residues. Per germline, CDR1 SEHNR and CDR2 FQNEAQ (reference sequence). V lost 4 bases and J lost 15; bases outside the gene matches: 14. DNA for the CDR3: TGTGCCAGCAGCTGGCAACCGGGACTAGCGGGAGATACGTGGTTCTTC. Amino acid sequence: CASSWQPGLAGDTWFF.

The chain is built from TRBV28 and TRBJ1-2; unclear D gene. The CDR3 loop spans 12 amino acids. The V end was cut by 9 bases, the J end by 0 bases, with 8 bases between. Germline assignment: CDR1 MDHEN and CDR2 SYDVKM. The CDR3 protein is CASQAPNYGYTF. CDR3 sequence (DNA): TGTGCCAGTCAAGCCCCTAACTATGGCTACACCTTC.

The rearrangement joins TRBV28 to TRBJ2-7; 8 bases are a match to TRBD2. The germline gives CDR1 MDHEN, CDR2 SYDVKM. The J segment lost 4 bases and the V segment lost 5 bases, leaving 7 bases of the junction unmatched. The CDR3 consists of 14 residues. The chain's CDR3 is CASSRREERYEQYF. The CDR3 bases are TGTGCCAGCAGTAGGCGGGAGGAACGTTACGAGCAGTACTTC.

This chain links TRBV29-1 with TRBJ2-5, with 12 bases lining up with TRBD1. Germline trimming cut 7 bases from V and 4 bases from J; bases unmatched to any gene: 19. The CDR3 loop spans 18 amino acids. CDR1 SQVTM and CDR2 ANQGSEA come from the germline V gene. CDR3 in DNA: TGCAGCGCCAAGCGCGGGGGACAGGGGGCAGTTTGGCCAGAGACCCAGTACTTC. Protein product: CSAKRGGQGAVWPETQYF.

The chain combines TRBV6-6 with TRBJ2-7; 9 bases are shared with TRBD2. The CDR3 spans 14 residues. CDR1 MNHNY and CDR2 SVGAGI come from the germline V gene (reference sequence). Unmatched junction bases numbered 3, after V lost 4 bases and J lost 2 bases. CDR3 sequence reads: CASSWREGAYEQYF. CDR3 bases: TGTGCCAGCAGTTGGCGGGAGGGTGCCTACGAGCAGTACTTC.

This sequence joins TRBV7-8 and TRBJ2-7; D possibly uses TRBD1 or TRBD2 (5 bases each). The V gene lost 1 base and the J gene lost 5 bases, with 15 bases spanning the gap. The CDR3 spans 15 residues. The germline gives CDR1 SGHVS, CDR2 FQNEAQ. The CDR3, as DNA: TGTGCCAGCAGCTTAGGAGGGGTTTCGATGAACGAGCAGTACTTC. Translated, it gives CASSLGGVSMNEQYF.

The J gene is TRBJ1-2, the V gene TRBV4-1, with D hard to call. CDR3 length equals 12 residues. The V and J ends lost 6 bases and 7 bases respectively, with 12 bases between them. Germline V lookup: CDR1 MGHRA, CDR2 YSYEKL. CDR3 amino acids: CASSQIYFGYTF. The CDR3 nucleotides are TGCGCCAGCAGTCAAATCTATTTTGGCTACACCTTC.

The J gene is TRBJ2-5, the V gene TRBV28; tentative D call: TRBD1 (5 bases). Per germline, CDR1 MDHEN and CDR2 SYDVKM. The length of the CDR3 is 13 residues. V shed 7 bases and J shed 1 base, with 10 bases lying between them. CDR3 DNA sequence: TGTGCCAGCAACAGGCTTCCCCAAGAGACCCAGTACTTC. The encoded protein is CASNRLPQETQYF. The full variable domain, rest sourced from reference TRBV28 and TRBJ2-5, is DVKVTQSSRYLVKRTGEKVFLECVQDMDHENMFWYRQDPGLGLRLIYFSYDVKMKEKGDIPEGYSVSREKKERFSLILESASTNQTSMYLCASNRLPQETQYFGPGTRLLVL.

This chain's CDR3 is CASSFEKGDNEQFF. The CDR3 nucleotides read TGCGCCAGCAGCTTTGAGAAGGGTGACAATGAGCAGTTCTTC. The chain combines TRBV5-1 with TRBJ2-1; no clear D gene. Germline-derived CDR1 and CDR2 are SGHRS and YFSETQ. CDR3 length equals 14 residues. V lost 2 bases to trimming and J lost 5 bases, with 11 bases between them.

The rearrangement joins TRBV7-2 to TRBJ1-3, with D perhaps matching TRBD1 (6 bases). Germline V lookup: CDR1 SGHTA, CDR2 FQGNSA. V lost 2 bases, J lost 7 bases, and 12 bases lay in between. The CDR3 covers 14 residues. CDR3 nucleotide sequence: TGTGCCAGCAGCTTACAGGGGCTCTTTAACACCATATATTTT. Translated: CASSLQGLFNTIYF.

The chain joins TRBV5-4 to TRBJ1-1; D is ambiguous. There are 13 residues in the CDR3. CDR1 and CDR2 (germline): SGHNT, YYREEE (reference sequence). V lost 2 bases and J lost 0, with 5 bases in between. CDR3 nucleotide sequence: TGTGCCAGCAGCTTCAGCGTGAACACTGAAGCTTTCTTT. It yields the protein CASSFSVNTEAFF.

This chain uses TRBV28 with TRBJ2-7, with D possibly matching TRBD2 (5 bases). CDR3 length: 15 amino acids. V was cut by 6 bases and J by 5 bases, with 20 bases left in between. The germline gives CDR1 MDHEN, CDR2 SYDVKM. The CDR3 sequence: CASRTQVASYNEQYF. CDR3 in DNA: TGTGCCAGCAGAACCCAAGTGGCTAGCTACAACGAGCAGTACTTC.

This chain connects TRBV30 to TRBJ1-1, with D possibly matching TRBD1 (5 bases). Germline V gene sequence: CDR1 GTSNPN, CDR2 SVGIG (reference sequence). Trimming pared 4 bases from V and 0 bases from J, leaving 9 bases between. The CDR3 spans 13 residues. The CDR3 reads CAWTTGVNTEAFF. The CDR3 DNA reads TGTGCCTGGACCACAGGTGTGAACACTGAAGCTTTCTTT.

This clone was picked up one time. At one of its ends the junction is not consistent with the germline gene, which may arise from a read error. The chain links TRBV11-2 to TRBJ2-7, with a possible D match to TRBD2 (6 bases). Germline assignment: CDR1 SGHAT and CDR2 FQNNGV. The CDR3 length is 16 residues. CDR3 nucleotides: TGTGCCGGCAGCCGCAGCGGCGGGGCAGTCTCCTACGAGCAGTACTTC. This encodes CAGSRSGGAVSYEQYF. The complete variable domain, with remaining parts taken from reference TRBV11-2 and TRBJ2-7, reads EAGVAQSPRYKIIEKRQSVAFWCNPISGHATLYWYQQILGQGPKLLIQFQNNGVVDDSQLPKDRFSAERLKGVDSTLKIQPAKLEDSAVYLCAGSRSGGAVSYEQYFGPGTRLTVT.

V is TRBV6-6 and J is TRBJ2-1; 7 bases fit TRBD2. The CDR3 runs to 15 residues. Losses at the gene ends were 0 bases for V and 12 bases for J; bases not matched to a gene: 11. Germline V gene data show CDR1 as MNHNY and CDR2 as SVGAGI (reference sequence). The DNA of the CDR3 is TGTGCCAGCAGTTACTCGACGTCCCCGGGAGGTGGGCAGTTCTTC. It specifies CASSYSTSPGGGQFF.

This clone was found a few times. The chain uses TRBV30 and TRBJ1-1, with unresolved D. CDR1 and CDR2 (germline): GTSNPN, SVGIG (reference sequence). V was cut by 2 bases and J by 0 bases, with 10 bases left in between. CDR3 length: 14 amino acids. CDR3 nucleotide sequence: TGTGCCTGGAGTCCGACAATCTTGAACACTGAAGCTTTCTTT. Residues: CAWSPTILNTEAFF.

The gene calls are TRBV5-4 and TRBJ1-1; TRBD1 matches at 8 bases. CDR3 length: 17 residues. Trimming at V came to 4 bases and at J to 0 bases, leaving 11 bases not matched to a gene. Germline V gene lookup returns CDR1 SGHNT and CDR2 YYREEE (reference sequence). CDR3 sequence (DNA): TGTGCCAGCAGCACCAAGACAGGGGCCCCCCTGAACACTGAAGCTTTCTTT. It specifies CASSTKTGAPLNTEAFF.

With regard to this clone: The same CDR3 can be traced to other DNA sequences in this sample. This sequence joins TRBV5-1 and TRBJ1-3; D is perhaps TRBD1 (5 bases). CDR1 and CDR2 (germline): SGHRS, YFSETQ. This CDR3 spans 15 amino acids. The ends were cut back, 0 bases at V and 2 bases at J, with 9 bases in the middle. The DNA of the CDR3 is TGCGCCAGCAGCTTGGGGGGGTCTGCTGGAAACACCATATATTTT. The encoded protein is CASSLGGSAGNTIYF.

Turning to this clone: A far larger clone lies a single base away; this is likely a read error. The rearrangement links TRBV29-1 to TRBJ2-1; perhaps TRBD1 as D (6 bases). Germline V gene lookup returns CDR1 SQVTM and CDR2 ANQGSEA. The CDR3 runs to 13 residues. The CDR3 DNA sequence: TGCGGCGTCGCTGTTACAGGGAACAATGAGCAGTTCTTC. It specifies CGVAVTGNNEQFF.

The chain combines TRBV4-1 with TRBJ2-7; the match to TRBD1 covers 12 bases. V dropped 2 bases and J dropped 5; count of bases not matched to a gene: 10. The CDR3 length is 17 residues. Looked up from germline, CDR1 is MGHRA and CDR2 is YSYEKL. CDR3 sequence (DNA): TGCGCCAGCAGCCAATCCCGCCGCGGGACAGGGGGCCACGAGCAGTACTTC. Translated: CASSQSRRGTGGHEQYF.

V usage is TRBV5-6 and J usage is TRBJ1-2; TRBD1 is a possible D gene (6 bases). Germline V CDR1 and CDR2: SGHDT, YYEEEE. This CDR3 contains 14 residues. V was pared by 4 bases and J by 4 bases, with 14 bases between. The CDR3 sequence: CASSLGDTSYGYTF. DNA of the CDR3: TGTGCCAGCAGCCTCGGGGACACTTCCTATGGCTACACCTTC.

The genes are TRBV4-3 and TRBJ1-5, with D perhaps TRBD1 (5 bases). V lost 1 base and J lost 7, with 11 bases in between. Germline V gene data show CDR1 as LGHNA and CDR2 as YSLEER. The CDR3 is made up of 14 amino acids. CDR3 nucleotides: TGCGCCAGCAGCCAAGGGGAGGGGCAACAGCCCCAGCATTTT. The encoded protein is CASSQGEGQQPQHF.

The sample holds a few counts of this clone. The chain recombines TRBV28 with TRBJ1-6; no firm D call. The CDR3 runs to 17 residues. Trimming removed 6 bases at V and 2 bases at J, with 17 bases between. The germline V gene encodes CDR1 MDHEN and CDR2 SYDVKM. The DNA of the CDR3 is TGTGCCAGCAGACGATTTGTACTGGCTGCCTATAATTCACCCCTCCACTTT. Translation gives CASRRFVLAAYNSPLHF.

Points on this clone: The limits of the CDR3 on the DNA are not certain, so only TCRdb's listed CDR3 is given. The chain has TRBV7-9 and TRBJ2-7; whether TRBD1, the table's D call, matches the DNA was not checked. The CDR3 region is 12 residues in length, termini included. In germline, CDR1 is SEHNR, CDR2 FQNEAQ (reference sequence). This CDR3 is CASSLVGQGSYF.

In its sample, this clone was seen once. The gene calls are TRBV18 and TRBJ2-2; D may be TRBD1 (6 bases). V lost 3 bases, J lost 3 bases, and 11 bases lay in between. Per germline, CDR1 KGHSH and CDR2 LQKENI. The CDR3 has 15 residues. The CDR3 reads CASSPRQVDTGELFF. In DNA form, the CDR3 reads TGTGCCAGCTCACCCAGACAGGTCGACACCGGGGAGCTGTTTTTT.

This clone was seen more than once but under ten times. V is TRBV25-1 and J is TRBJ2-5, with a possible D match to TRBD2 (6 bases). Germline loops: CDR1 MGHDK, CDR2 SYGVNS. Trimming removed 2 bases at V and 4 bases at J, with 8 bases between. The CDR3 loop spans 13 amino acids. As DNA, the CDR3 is TGTGCCAGCAGTGAAGGGGGGTTAGAGACCCAGTACTTC. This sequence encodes CASSEGGLETQYF.

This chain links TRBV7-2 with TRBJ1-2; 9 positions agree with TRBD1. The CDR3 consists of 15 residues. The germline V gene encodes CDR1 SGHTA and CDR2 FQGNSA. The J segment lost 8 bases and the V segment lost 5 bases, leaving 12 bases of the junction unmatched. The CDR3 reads CASSPRYRTGEGYTF. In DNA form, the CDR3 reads TGTGCCAGCAGCCCCCGTTACCGGACAGGGGAGGGCTACACCTTC.

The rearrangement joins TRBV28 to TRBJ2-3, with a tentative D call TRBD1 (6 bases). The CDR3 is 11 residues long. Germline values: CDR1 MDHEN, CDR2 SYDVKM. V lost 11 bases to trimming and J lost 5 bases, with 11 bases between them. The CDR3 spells CALPRGDTQYF. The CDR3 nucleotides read TGTGCCTTACCCAGGGGAGATACGCAGTATTTT.

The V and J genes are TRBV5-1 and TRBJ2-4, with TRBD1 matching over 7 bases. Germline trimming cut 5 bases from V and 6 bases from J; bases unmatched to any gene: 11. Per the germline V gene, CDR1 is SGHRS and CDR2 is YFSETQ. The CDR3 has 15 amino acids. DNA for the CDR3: TGCGCCAGCAGTGCAGGAGACAGGGCGAGAAACATTCAGTACTTC. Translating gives CASSAGDRARNIQYF.